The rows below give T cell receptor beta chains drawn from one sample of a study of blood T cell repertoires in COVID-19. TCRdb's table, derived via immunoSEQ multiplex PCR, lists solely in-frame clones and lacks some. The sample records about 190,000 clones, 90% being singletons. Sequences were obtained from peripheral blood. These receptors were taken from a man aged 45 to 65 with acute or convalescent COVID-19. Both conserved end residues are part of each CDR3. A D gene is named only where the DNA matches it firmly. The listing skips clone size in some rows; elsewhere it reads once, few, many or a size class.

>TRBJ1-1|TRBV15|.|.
CATSRGLQGSTEAFF
TGTGCCACCAGCAGGGGGTTACAGGGTTCCACTGAAGCTTTCTTT
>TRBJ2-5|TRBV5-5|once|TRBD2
CASSAGLAAQETQYF
TGTGCCAGCAGCGCGGGACTAGCGGCGCAAGAGACCCAGTACTTC
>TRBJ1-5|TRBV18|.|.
CASSPQAGQVNQPQHF
TGTGCCAGCTCACCACAGGCTGGTCAGGTCAATCAGCCCCAGCATTTT
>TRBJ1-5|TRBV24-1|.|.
CATSPRGGNQPQHF
TGTGCCACCAGTCCCAGGGGAGGCAATCAGCCCCAGCATTTT
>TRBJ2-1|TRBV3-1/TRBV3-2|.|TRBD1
CASSQRQGWNEQFF
TGTGCCAGCAGCCAACGACAGGGTTGGAATGAGCAGTTCTTC
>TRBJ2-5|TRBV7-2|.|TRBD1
CASSSDRGQETQYF
TGTGCCAGCAGCTCCGACAGGGGACAAGAGACCCAGTACTTC
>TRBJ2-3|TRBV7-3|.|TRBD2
CASSPLAGTTDTQYF
TGTGCCAGCAGCCCCCTAGCGGGAACCACAGATACGCAGTATTTT
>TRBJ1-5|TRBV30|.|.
CAWSGQFTSNQPQHF
TGTGCCTGGAGTGGACAGTTTACTAGCAATCAGCCCCAGCATTTT
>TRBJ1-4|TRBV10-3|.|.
CAIRDGGPMEKLFF
TGTGCCATCAGGGACGGGGGTCCTATGGAAAAACTGTTTTTT
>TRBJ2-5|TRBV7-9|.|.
CASSGRRGHTETQYF
TGTGCCAGCAGCGGCCGGAGAGGACACACAGAGACCCAGTACTTC
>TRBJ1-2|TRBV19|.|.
CASRATEKRGYTF
TGTGCCAGTAGGGCTACAGAGAAACGTGGCTACACCTTC
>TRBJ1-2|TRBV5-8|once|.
CASSLWGQGHPNYGYTF
TGTGCCAGCAGCTTGTGGGGACAAGGCCACCCAAACTATGGCTACACCTTC
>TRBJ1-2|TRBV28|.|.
CASSRQALSYGYTF
TGTGCCAGCAGCCGACAGGCACTGAGCTATGGCTACACCTTC
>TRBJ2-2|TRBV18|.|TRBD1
CASSLTTRQGTRATGELFF
TGTGCCAGCTCACTCACAACGCGACAGGGAACCAGGGCAACCGGGGAGCTGTTTTTT
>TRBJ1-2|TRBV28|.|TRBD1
CASRDHTGGQGYTF
TGTGCCAGCAGGGACCACACAGGGGGCCAGGGCTACACCTTC
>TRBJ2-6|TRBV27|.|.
CASSFSGANVLTF
TGTGCCAGCAGTTTCAGTGGGGCCAACGTCCTGACTTTC
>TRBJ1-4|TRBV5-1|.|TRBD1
CASSPRTGATNEKLFF
TGCGCCAGCAGCCCCCGGACAGGGGCAACTAATGAAAAACTGTTTTTT
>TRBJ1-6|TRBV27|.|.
CASSFAPRNSPLHF
TGTGCCAGCAGTTTCGCCCCGAGAAATTCACCCCTCCACTTT
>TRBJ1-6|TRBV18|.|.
CASSRSGANSPLHF
TGTGCCAGCTCACGGAGCGGGGCGAATTCACCCCTCCACTTT
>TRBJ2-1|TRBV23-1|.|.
CASSQRQDEQFF
TGCGCCAGCAGTCAAAGACAGGACGAGCAGTTCTTC
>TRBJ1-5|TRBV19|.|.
CAGGTLPGNQPQHF
TGTGCCGGGGGGACCCTCCCAGGCAATCAGCCCCAGCATTTT
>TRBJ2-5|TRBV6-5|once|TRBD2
CASSSGGGQETQYF
TGTGCCAGCAGTTCTGGCGGGGGCCAAGAGACCCAGTACTTC
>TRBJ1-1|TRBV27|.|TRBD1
CASRLRDRAVGTEAFF
TGTGCCAGCAGGCTCCGGGACAGGGCGGTGGGCACTGAAGCTTTCTTT